What follows are 10 T cell receptor beta chains derived from one specimen sequenced in a study of shared clonotypes between healthy human individuals. Some clones are missing from TCRdb's copy, which holds only in-frame ones; the method was immunoSEQ multiplex PCR. The data show about 2 million clones, 85% to 95% seen once. Specimen: naive CD4+ T cells sorted from blood. Specified subset: CD45RA+ positively selected. The source of these receptors is a man aged 18 to 30 in good health.

The J gene is TRBJ2-1, the V gene TRBV6-5, with D maybe TRBD1 (6 bases). Germline lookup yields CDR1 MNHEY and CDR2 SVGAGI. The V end was cut by 4 bases, the J end by 2 bases, with 15 bases between. The CDR3 sequence is 16 residues long. The CDR3 region is CASSSPRGEAYNEQFF. In DNA, the CDR3 is TGTGCCAGCAGTTCCCCCAGGGGCGAGGCCTACAATGAGCAGTTCTTC.

The chain employs TRBV11-2 and TRBJ2-5; tentatively, D is TRBD2 (6 bases). Germline V gene data show CDR1 as SGHAT and CDR2 as FQNNGV. The V end was cut by 3 bases, the J end by 5 bases, with 10 bases between. The CDR3 sequence is 13 residues long. The CDR3 DNA is TGTGCCAGCAGCTTTGGGGAGGCGGAGACCCAGTACTTC. Translation: CASSFGEAETQYF.

As regards this clone: The same CDR3 can be traced to other DNA sequences in this sample. The CDR3: CATSRDPGAKNIQYF. The CDR3, as DNA: TGTGCCACCAGCAGAGATCCCGGAGCCAAAAACATTCAGTACTTC. J is TRBJ2-4 and V is TRBV15; no reliable D call. The germline CDR1 and CDR2 sequences are LNHNV and YYDKDF (reference sequence). This CDR3 contains 15 residues. V lost 0 bases and J 0 bases, leaving 6 bases between the germline ends.

The V and J genes are TRBV28 and TRBJ1-1, with a tentative D call TRBD1 (5 bases). The germline V gene has CDR1 MDHEN and CDR2 SYDVKM. The CDR3 loop spans 19 amino acids. V lost 3 bases and J 1 base, leaving 24 bases between the germline ends. CDR3 nucleotides: TGTGCCAGCAGTTTGCCCGGACATCGAGGAGGGTATGCGAACACTGAAGCTTTCTTT. Residues: CASSLPGHRGGYANTEAFF.

This chain links TRBV10-2 with TRBJ1-6; a weak D match, TRBD1 (6 bases). Between the trimmed V and J ends, which lost 6 bases and 7 bases, there was a span of 16 bases. CDR3 length: 15 amino acids. CDR1 is WSHSY and CDR2 is SAAADI in the germline V gene. The CDR3 DNA follows: TGCGCCAGCAGGGCGACGGGGGCCCGAAATTCACCCCTCCACTTT. Translated, it gives CASRATGARNSPLHF.

The chain carries TRBV30 and TRBJ2-3, with 12 bases identical to TRBD2. This CDR3 region has 14 residues. Losses at the gene ends were 5 bases for V and 3 bases for J; bases not matched to a gene: 3. Germline V gene lookup returns CDR1 GTSNPN and CDR2 SVGIG (reference sequence). The CDR3 coding sequence is TGTGCCTGGGGGGGGACTAGCGGGACAGATACGCAGTATTTT. Its protein product is CAWGGTSGTDTQYF. The complete variable domain, with remaining parts taken from reference TRBV30 and TRBJ2-3, reads SQTIHQWPATLVQPVGSPLSLECTVEGTSNPNLYWYRQAAGRGLQLLFYSVGIGQISSEVPQNLSASRPQDRQFILSSKKLLLSDSGFYLCAWGGTSGTDTQYFGPGTRLTVL.

This chain uses TRBV2 with TRBJ2-3; D remains unclear. V was shortened by 2 bases and J by 3 bases, with 12 bases between the two germline ends. CDR3 length: 15 residues. The V gene's germline CDR1 is SNHLY and CDR2 FYNNEI. CDR3 in amino acids: CASSESSLGTDTQYF. For the CDR3, the DNA is TGTGCCAGCAGTGAAAGCTCTCTCGGAACAGATACGCAGTATTTT.

This clone showed up just once. J is TRBJ2-3 and V is TRBV19; D not certain. The CDR3 extends over 13 amino acids. V lost 4 bases and J lost 1, with 6 bases in between. Germline V gene lookup returns CDR1 LNHDA and CDR2 SQIVND (reference sequence). Here the CDR3 reads CASSTTRTDTQYF. As DNA, the CDR3 is TGTGCCAGTAGTACGACACGCACAGATACGCAGTATTTT. Full variable domain (missing parts from reference TRBV19 and TRBJ2-3): DGGITQSPKYLFRKEGQNVTLSCEQNLNHDAMYWYRQDPGQGLRLIYYSQIVNDFQKGDIAEGYSVSREKKESFPLTVTSAQKNPTAFYLCASSTTRTDTQYFGPGTRLTVL.

This chain uses TRBV29-1 with TRBJ1-2, with D uncertain. The CDR3 consists of 13 residues. V was cut by 7 bases and J by 5 bases, with 17 bases left in between. Germline values: CDR1 SQVTM, CDR2 ANQGSEA. CDR3: CSASQDPRYGYTF. The CDR3 nucleotides read TGCAGCGCCTCCCAGGATCCCAGATATGGCTACACCTTC.

This clone was counted at least ten times. The same CDR3 arises from other DNA sequences in this sample as well. The V gene is TRBV5-1, the J gene TRBJ1-5; D unclear. V was cut by 4 bases and J by 4 bases, with 15 bases left in between. The CDR3 totals 15 residues. Germline V gene sequence: CDR1 SGHRS, CDR2 YFSETQ. The CDR3 loop reads CASSLSGESNQPQHF. The CDR3 DNA sequence: TGCGCCAGCAGCCTTTCCGGGGAATCGAATCAGCCCCAGCATTTT.